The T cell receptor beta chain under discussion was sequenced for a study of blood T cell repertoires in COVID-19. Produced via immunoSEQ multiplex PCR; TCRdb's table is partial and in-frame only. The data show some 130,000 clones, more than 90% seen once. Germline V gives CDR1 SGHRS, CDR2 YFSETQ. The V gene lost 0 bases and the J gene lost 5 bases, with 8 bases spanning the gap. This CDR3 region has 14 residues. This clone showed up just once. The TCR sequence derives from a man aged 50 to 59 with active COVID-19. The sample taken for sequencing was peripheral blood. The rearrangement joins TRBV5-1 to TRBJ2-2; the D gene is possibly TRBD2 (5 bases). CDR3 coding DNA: TGCGCCAGCAGCTTGGACCAGCGGACCGGGGAGCTGTTTTTT. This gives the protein CASSLDQRTGELFF.